The 11 T cell receptor beta chains in this list originate from one sample, sequenced in a study of T cell repertoires in aging, cancer and after chemotherapy (dated by TCRdb to the late 2010s). Sequencing took place on an Illumina MiSeq. Rearranged TRB sequences spanning V, D and J segments were amplified by multiplex touch-down PCR using a mixed TRB-A/B primer pool. TCRdb reprocessing: public reads trimmed at Q25 with fastp, clones called with MiXCR, in-frame beta chains kept. Under each unique CDR3 protein, matching rows form one entry showing the most common genes and DNA. The sample table records 10,000 to 13,000 distinct CDR3 sequences; approximately 30% of these occur just once. 3.2% of the sample is in the top ten clones. TCR beta rearrangements were amplified from genomic DNA extracted from peripheral blood rather than from sorted cells or RNA. The sequencing sample was made of blood. The receptor source for this set is a human donor in good health.

This clonotype qualifies as medium-sized (0.01 to 0.1%). This rearrangement joins TRBV11-3 to TRBJ2-1; no clear D gene. The V end was cut by 5 bases, the J end by 5 bases, with 7 bases between. CDR1 and CDR2 (germline): SGHNT, YENEEA. This CDR3 is built from 12 residues. The CDR3 nucleotides read TGTGCCAGCAGCCCCAACCACAATGAGCAGTTCTTC. Translating it yields CASSPNHNEQFF.

This clonotype was detected a few times. Written as DNA, the CDR3 is TGTGCCAGCAGTGATCAACAGGGTCAGCCCCAGCATTTT. Translation gives CASSDQQGQPQHF. This chain uses TRBV6-5 with TRBJ1-5; D is perhaps TRBD1 (6 bases). The CDR3 runs to 13 residues. V shed 5 bases and J shed 6 bases, with 11 bases lying between them. The germline V gene encodes CDR1 MNHEY and CDR2 SVGAGI.

The CDR3 spells CASSFSVPTYEQYF. CDR3 nucleotides: TGTGCCAGCAGTTTCTCGGTCCCAACCTACGAGCAGTACTTC. This chain connects TRBV6-6 to TRBJ2-7; D uncertain. In germline, CDR1 is MNHNY, CDR2 SVGAGI (reference sequence). V lost 4 bases and J lost 2, with 12 bases in between. The CDR3 totals 14 residues.

The table lists this clonotype with a few counts. The chain joins TRBV30 to TRBJ2-7, with 8 bases aligning to TRBD2. V trimming: 7 bases; J trimming: 1 base; junction bases outside the gene matches: 9. Germline V gives CDR1 GTSNPN, CDR2 SVGIG (reference sequence). CDR3 length: 14 amino acids. CDR3 amino acids: CALEVRGGSYEQYF. CDR3 DNA: TGTGCCTTGGAGGTCCGGGGGGGATCCTACGAGCAGTACTTC.

This clonotype was picked up one time. The chain recombines TRBV12-3 or TRBV12-4 with TRBJ1-4, with TRBD1 as a possible D gene (5 bases). Between the trimmed V and J ends, which lost 4 bases and 4 bases, there was a span of 10 bases. The CDR3 runs to 14 residues. The CDR3 reads CASSSGRNNEKLFF. The CDR3 region has the DNA TGTGCCAGCAGTTCGGGACGGAATAATGAAAAACTGTTTTTT.

This clonotype was detected a few times. The rearrangement uses TRBV27 and TRBJ1-6, with D unresolved. With 7 bases removed from V and 6 bases from J, the gap between germline ends came to 4 bases. The CDR3 contains 11 residues. CDR1 and CDR2 from the germline V gene are MNHEY and SMNVEV (reference sequence). DNA for the CDR3: TGTGCCAGCAACTGTAATTCACCCCTCCACTTT. This encodes CASNCNSPLHF.

This clonotype has a handful of counts. The gene calls are TRBV30 and TRBJ2-2; 9 bases are shared with TRBD1. The germline V gene has CDR1 GTSNPN and CDR2 SVGIG (reference sequence). The CDR3 is 15 amino acids. With V trimmed by 1 base and J by 7 bases, 7 bases remained unmatched. The CDR3 coding sequence is TGTGCCTGGAGTGAAGGACAGGGGATTGGCGGGGAGCTGTTTTTT. It translates to CAWSEGQGIGGELFF.

This sequence joins TRBV5-4 and TRBJ2-1; 12 nucleotides align to TRBD1. Per the germline V gene, CDR1 is SGHNT and CDR2 is YYREEE (reference sequence). After removal of 3 bases from V and 15 bases from J, the junction contained 7 bases not matched to a gene. The CDR3 has 13 residues. CDR3 coding DNA: TGTGCCAGCAGCTGGCCGGGACAGGGGGCAAGGTTCTTC. It is translated as CASSWPGQGARFF.

This clonotype occurred a few times. V usage is TRBV6-1 and J usage is TRBJ1-2, with D possibly matching TRBD1 (6 bases). The CDR3 loop spans 14 amino acids. Germline CDR1 and CDR2: MNHNS and SASEGT. V dropped 2 bases and J dropped 3 bases, with 10 bases sitting between them. The CDR3 region is CASSELGGDYGYTF. The DNA of the CDR3 is TGTGCCAGCAGTGAATTAGGGGGGGACTATGGCTACACCTTC.

This clonotype was counted a few times. The chain employs TRBV12-3 or TRBV12-4 and TRBJ2-1; the match to TRBD2 covers 7 bases. After removal of 9 bases from V and 8 bases from J, the junction contained 13 bases not matched to a gene. CDR3 length equals 14 residues. The CDR3 DNA reads as TGTGCCAGTTCTCCCGGGCGGGAGATCTATGAGCAGTTCTTC. Encoded protein: CASSPGREIYEQFF.

A single count supports this clonotype. The V gene is TRBV12-3 or TRBV12-4, the J gene TRBJ1-1; the D is unclear. The CDR3 is 15 amino acids. Trimming cost V 3 bases and J 2 bases, with 13 bases left between them. CDR3 coding DNA: TGTGCCAGCAGTTTTCCCCCCGGTACAAACACTGAAGCTTTCTTT. The encoded protein is CASSFPPGTNTEAFF.